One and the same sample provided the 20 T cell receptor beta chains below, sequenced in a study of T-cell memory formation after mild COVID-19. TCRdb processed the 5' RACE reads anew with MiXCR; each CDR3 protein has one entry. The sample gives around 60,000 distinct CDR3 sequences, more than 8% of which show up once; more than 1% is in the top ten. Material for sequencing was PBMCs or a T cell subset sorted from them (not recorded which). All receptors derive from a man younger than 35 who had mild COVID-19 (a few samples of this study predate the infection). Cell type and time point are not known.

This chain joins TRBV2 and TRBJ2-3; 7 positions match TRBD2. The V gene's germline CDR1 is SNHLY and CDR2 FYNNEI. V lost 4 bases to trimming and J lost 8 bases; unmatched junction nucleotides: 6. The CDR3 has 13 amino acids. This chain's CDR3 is CASSVGTTGTQYF. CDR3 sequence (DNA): TGTGCCAGCAGTGTCGGGACTACGGGTACGCAGTATTTT.

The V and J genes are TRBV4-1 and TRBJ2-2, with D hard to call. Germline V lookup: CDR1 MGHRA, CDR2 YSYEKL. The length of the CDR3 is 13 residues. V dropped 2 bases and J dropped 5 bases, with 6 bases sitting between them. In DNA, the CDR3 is TGCGCCAGCAGCCAATACAGAACCGGGGAGCTGTTTTTT. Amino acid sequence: CASSQYRTGELFF.

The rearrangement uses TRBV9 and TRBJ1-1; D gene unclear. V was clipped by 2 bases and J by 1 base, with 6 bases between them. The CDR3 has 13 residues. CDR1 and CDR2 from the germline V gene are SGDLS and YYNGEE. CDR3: CASSVGPNTEAFF. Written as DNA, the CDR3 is TGTGCCAGCAGCGTCGGCCCGAACACTGAAGCTTTCTTT.

The CDR3 DNA reads as TGTGCCAGCAGCCACGGGCAGGGCACAGATACGCAGTATTTT. Translating gives CASSHGQGTDTQYF. The chain has TRBV11-2 and TRBJ2-3; D unclear. The V and J ends lost 5 bases and 1 base respectively, with 10 bases between them. This CDR3 region has 14 residues. The V gene's germline CDR1 is SGHAT and CDR2 FQNNGV.

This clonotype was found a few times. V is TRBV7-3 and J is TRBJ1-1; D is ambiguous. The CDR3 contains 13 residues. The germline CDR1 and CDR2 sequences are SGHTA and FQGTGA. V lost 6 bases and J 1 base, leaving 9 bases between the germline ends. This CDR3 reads CASRMQPNTEAFF. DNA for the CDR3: TGTGCCAGCAGAATGCAACCGAACACTGAAGCTTTCTTT.

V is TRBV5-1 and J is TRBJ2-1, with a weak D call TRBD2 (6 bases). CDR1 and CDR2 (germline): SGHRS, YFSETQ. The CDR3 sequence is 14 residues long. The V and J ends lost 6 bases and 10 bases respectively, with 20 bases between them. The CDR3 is CASTPRGTVGEQFF. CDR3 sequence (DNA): TGCGCCAGCACCCCCCGGGGGACGGTTGGGGAGCAGTTCTTC.

In nucleotides, the CDR3 is TGCGCCAGCAGCAAATGGTCCATTGGCAGGGATCGAGTGGGCACTGAAGCTTTCTTT. It specifies CASSKWSIGRDRVGTEAFF. The rearrangement links TRBV4-1 to TRBJ1-1; possible D gene TRBD1, 5 bases. V was clipped by 5 bases and J by 4 bases, with 29 bases between them. CDR3 size: 19 residues. CDR1 and CDR2 from the germline V gene are MGHRA and YSYEKL.

CDR3 sequence: CSLVGGPTDTQYF. The CDR3, as DNA: TGCAGCCTTGTGGGTGGACCCACAGATACGCAGTATTTT. The V and J genes are TRBV29-1 and TRBJ2-3; D remains ambiguous. Trimming took off 8 bases at V and 2 bases at J, with 14 bases between the two ends. In germline, CDR1 is SQVTM, CDR2 ANQGSEA. The CDR3 is 13 residues long.

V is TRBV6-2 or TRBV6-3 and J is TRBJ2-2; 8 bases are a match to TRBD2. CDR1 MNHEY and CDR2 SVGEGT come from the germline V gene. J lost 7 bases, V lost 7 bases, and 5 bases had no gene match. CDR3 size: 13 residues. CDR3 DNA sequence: TGTGCCAGCAAACAGCGGGGGAACGGGGAGCTGTTTTTT. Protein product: CASKQRGNGELFF.

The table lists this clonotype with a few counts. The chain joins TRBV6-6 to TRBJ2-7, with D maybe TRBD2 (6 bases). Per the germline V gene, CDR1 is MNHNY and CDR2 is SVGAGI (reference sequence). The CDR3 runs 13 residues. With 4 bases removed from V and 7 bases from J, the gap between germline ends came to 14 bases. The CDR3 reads CASSSRRGGEQYV. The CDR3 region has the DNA TGTGCCAGCAGTTCCAGGCGGGGTGGGGAGCAGTACGTC.

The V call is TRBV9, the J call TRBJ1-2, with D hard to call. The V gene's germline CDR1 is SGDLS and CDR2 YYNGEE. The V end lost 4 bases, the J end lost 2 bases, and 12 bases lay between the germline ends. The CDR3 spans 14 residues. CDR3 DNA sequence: TGTGCCAGCAGCACCGCGGGCCAAAACTATGGCTACACCTTC. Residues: CASSTAGQNYGYTF. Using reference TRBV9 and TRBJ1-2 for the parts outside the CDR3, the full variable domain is DSGVTQTPKHLITATGQRVTLRCSPRSGDLSVYWYQQSLDQGLQFLIQYYNGEERAKGNILERFSAQQFPDLHSELNLSSLELGDSALYFCASSTAGQNYGYTFGSGTRLTVV.

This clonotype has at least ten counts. CDR3 DNA sequence: TGTGCCAGCAGTTTTTATCGCACCCGGGACAATGAGCAGTTCTTC. As protein: CASSFYRTRDNEQFF. V and J are TRBV12-3 or TRBV12-4 and TRBJ2-1; D is ambiguous. The length of the CDR3 is 15 residues. The V gene lost 3 bases and the J gene lost 5 bases, with 14 bases spanning the gap.

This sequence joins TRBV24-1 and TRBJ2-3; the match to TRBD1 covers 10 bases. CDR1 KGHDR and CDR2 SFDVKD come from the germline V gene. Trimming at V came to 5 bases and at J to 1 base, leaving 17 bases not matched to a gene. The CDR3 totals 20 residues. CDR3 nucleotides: TGTGCCACCAGTGGATCGGGACAGGGGTTAAACTTGGCCGGCACAGATACGCAGTATTTT. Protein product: CATSGSGQGLNLAGTDTQYF.

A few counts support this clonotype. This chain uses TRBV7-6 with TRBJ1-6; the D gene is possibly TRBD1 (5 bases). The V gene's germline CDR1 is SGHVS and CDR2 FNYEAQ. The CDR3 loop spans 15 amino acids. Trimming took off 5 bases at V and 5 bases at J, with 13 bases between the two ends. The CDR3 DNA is TGTGCCAGCAGCCCTTCGACAGTAAATAATTCACCCCTCCACTTT. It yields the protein CASSPSTVNNSPLHF.

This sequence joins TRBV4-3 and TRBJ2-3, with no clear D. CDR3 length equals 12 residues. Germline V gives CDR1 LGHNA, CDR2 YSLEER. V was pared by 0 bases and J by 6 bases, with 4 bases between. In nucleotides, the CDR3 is TGCGCCAGCAGCCAAGATCGGGATACGCAGTATTTT. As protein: CASSQDRDTQYF.

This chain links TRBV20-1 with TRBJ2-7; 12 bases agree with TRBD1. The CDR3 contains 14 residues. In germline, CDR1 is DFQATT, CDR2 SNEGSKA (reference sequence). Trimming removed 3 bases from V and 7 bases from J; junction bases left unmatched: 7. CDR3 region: CSASDGTGGWEQYF. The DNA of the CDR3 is TGCAGTGCTAGTGACGGGACAGGGGGCTGGGAGCAGTACTTC.

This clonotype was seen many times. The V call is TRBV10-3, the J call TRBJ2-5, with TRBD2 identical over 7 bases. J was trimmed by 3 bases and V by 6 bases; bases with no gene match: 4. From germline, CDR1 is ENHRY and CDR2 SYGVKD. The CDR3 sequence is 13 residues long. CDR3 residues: CAIRWEGKETQYF. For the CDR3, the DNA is TGTGCCATCAGATGGGAGGGAAAAGAGACCCAGTACTTC.

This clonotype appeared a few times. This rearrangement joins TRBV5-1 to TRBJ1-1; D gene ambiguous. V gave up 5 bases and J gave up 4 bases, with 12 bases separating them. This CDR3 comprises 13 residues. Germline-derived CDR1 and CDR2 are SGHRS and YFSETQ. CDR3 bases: TGCGCCAGCAGTCTGGACGGTTCCACTGAAGCTTTCTTT. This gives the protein CASSLDGSTEAFF.

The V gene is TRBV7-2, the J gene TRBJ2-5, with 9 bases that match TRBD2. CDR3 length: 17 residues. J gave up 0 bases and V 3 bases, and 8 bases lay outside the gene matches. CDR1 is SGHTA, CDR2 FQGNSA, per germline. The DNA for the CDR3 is TGTGCCAGCAGCTTTAGCGGTCTAGCGGGGTACCAAGAGACCCAGTACTTC. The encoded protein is CASSFSGLAGYQETQYF.

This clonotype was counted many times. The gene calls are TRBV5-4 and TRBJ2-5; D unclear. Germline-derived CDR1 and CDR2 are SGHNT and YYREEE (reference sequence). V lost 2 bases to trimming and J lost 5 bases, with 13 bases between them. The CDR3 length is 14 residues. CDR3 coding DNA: TGTGCCAGCAGCTTAAGTCAGATGGGGGAGACCCAGTACTTC. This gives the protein CASSLSQMGETQYF.